The clone carrying this T cell receptor beta chain occurred a few times. The CDR3 totals 15 residues. V was trimmed by 3 bases and J by 1 base, leaving 13 bases between them. The germline V gene encodes CDR1 GTSNPN and CDR2 SVGIG (reference sequence). This entry is derived from a study of blood T cells in healthy people across ages. Then a second PCR, running about 6 to 11 cycles, was carried out with a sample-barcoded 5' primer and a J-beta primer mix. MiXCR, run by TCRdb on the 5' RACE reads, gives a single entry per CDR3 protein. The table records some 710,000 distinct CDR3 sequences, roughly 20% of them present only once.

The receptor comes from an older man in good health. Sequencing was carried out using blood. This chain connects TRBV30 to TRBJ2-1; tentatively, D is TRBD2 (6 bases). CDR3 in DNA: TGTGCCTGGAGAGAGTGGGGGACTTCCTACAATGAGCAGTTCTTC. Amino acid sequence: CAWREWGTSYNEQFF.